The clone carrying this T cell receptor beta chain was detected only a few times. It was with a sample-barcoded 5' primer and a J-beta primer mix that a second PCR of roughly 6 to 12 cycles was run. The authors tagged each cDNA molecule using a template-switch adaptor with 12 random nucleotides. TCRdb analysed the 5' RACE reads with MiXCR anew, one entry per CDR3 protein. The data contain approximately 900,000 distinct CDR3 sequences, roughly 50% of them singletons. These data originate in a study of blood T cells in healthy people across ages. The V gene's germline CDR1 is ENHRY and CDR2 SYGVKD. The junction had 1 base not matched to a gene; V was cut back by 2 bases and J by 9 bases. CDR3 length equals 12 residues. Healthy individuals of Caucasian origin from Russia, aged 6 to 90, served as donors.

This receptor was obtained from a man aged 25 to 40 in good health. The sample was blood. The rearrangement links TRBV10-3 to TRBJ2-1; TRBD2 matches 7 bases. The CDR3 DNA reads TGTGCCATCAGTGAGATAGCGGGTGAGCAGTTCTTC. It specifies CAISEIAGEQFF.